Presented here are 8 T cell receptor beta chains from one specimen sequenced in a study of Graves' ophthalmopathy and Graves' hyperthyroidism. RNA transcripts were the source from which TCR beta CDR3 regions were amplified. HTBI primers primed a first-round RT-PCR, and a second-round multiplex PCR followed. One entry per CDR3 protein, called by TCRdb with MiXCR from the multiplex PCR reads. This sample has more than 550,000 distinct CDR3 sequences, with roughly two fifths found just once. Sample: peripheral blood. The receptor source for this set is an adult man with Graves' ophthalmopathy.

On this clonotype itself: A junction boundary mismatches the germline segment, possibly from a read error. V gene TRBV7-9 combines with J gene TRBJ1-1; D unresolved. CDR1 is SEHNR and CDR2 is FQNEAQ in the germline V gene (reference sequence). The CDR3 loop spans 13 amino acids. The DNA for the CDR3 is TGTGCCAGCAGCTTTGGAGGAGCCACTGAAGCTTCCTTT. Translation gives CASSFGGATEASF.

This clonotype was detected a few times. The chain employs TRBV11-2 and TRBJ1-4; D is unclear. V was clipped by 3 bases and J by 4 bases, with 18 bases between them. The CDR3 contains 17 residues. CDR1 and CDR2 (germline): SGHAT, FQNNGV. The CDR3 DNA sequence: TGTGCCAGCAGCTTCCCCCTCCGGGGTAAGAATAATGAAAAACTGTTTTTT. As protein: CASSFPLRGKNNEKLFF. Together with reference TRBV11-2 and TRBJ1-4, the CDR3 gives the full variable domain: EAGVAQSPRYKIIEKRQSVAFWCNPISGHATLYWYQQILGQGPKLLIQFQNNGVVDDSQLPKDRFSAERLKGVDSTLKIQPAKLEDSAVYLCASSFPLRGKNNEKLFFGSGTQLSVL.

This clonotype was observed many times. The V call is TRBV7-8, the J call TRBJ2-7; 7 bases line up with TRBD1. The CDR3 consists of 15 residues. Germline lookup yields CDR1 SGHVS and CDR2 FQNEAQ. V gave up 3 bases and J gave up 2 bases; unmatched junction bases: 7. The CDR3 here is CASSFVPDRTYEQYF. The CDR3 DNA reads as TGTGCCAGCAGCTTCGTCCCGGACAGGACCTACGAGCAGTACTTC.

This chain connects TRBV13 to TRBJ2-2; TRBD1 agrees at 7 bases. The CDR3 extends over 17 amino acids. Germline CDR1 is PRHDT and CDR2 is FYEKMQ (reference sequence). Trimming took 5 bases from V and 5 from J; bases not matched to a gene: 14. DNA for the CDR3: TGTGCCAGCAGCCTAAAGATCCGACAGGGCGGGACCGGGGAGCTGTTTTTT. It yields the protein CASSLKIRQGGTGELFF.

This chain joins TRBV29-1 and TRBJ1-2; TRBD1 matches at 7 bases. This CDR3 has 13 amino acids. The V gene's germline CDR1 is SQVTM and CDR2 ANQGSEA. V was clipped by 8 bases and J by 4 bases; unmatched bases: 10. DNA of the CDR3: TGCAGCTCTCCCACGACAGGGACCTATGGCTACACCTTC. It encodes CSSPTTGTYGYTF.

As for this clonotype: The CDR3 ends on some other residue instead of the conserved phenylalanine or tryptophan, so this is likely a read error. The chain uses TRBV7-8 and TRBJ2-7; 14 nucleotides line up with TRBD2. Trimming at V came to 5 bases and at J to 1 base, leaving 10 bases not matched to a gene. CDR3 size: 18 residues. Germline CDR1 is SGHVS and CDR2 is FQNEAQ. The CDR3 bases are TGTGCCAGCAGCCACACCGGGACTAGCGGGAGTAAGTCCTACGAGCAGTACCTC. It encodes CASSHTGTSGSKSYEQYL.

Details on this clonotype: At one boundary the junction diverges from the germline segment, which might be a read error. This chain uses TRBV9 with TRBJ2-6; D unresolved. Germline assignment: CDR1 SGDLS and CDR2 YYNGEE. The CDR3 contains 13 residues. The CDR3 sequence: CASKMSEANVPTF. The CDR3 DNA reads as TGTGCCAGCAAAATGTCTGAGGCCAACGTCCCGACTTTC.

Note on this clonotype: A read error is possible here, since a much larger clone lies one base away. The CDR3 sequence: CAGSPLRGDEQYF. CDR3 nucleotide sequence: TGTGCCGGCAGCCCTCTCCGAGGCGACGAGCAGTACTTC. The gene calls are TRBV11-2 and TRBJ2-7, with D hard to call. CDR1 and CDR2 (germline): SGHAT, FQNNGV. CDR3 size: 13 residues.